This T cell receptor (beta chain) was identified in a study of CD8 T cells in ankylosing spondylitis. Comment on this clonotype: Its antigen is not known.

TCRdb recomputed calls from the 5' RACE reads with MiXCR, one row per CDR3 protein. Among 670,000 or so distinct CDR3 sequences listed, roughly 19% were seen once. Study-level points and caveats: Typical of ankylosing spondylitis blood, it appeared, was a TCR beta motif of under 10 highly homologous variants.

This clonotype was obtained from a male donor with ankylosing spondylitis. The sequenced sample was blood, either unsorted or a sorted T cell fraction (not recorded which).

CDR3 sequence (DNA): TGCAGCGTTGAGGGCCAGGACTATGGCTACACCTTC. Protein product: CSVEGQDYGYTF. This chain uses TRBV29-1 with TRBJ1-2; D is unclear. Trimming took 3 bases from V and 3 from J, leaving 8 bases between them. This CDR3 has 12 residues. Germline V gene sequence: CDR1 SQVTM, CDR2 ANQGSEA.